The 16 T cell receptor beta chains in this list originate from one sample, sequenced in a study of blood T cells in healthy people across ages. Using a J-beta primer mix together with a sample-barcoded 5' primer, a second PCR was run for roughly 6 to 11 cycles. TCRdb itself ran the 5' RACE reads through MiXCR, one entry per CDR3 protein. The sample consists of hundreds of thousands of distinct CDR3 sequences, 49% of them appearing once. The sample was blood. The receptor source for this set is a woman aged 55-70 years in good health.

This chain joins TRBV25-1 and TRBJ2-1, with TRBD2 as a possible D gene (6 bases). CDR3 length equals 15 residues. The germline gives CDR1 MGHDK, CDR2 SYGVNS. V gave up 8 bases and J gave up 0 bases, with 14 bases separating them. In nucleotides, the CDR3 is TGTGCCAGCTCCCGGGACTTCAGCTCCTACAATGAGCAGTTCTTC. Residues: CASSRDFSSYNEQFF.

This clonotype came up many times. The chain recombines TRBV29-1 with TRBJ2-7; D possibly corresponds to TRBD2 (6 bases). Germline-derived CDR1 and CDR2 are SQVTM and ANQGSEA. The CDR3 is made up of 15 amino acids. V dropped 0 bases and J dropped 0 bases, with 12 bases sitting between them. In DNA form, the CDR3 reads TGCAGCGTTGAAGATGGCGGGGAGGCCTCCTACGAGCAGTACTTC. Translating gives CSVEDGGEASYEQYF.

The V and J genes are TRBV20-1 and TRBJ1-5; D is perhaps TRBD1 (5 bases). From germline, CDR1 is DFQATT and CDR2 SNEGSKA (reference sequence). The CDR3 totals 14 residues. V shed 4 bases and J shed 0 bases, with 10 bases lying between them. The CDR3 here is CSAMKGYSNQPQHF. CDR3 bases: TGCAGTGCTATGAAGGGGTATAGCAATCAGCCCCAGCATTTT.

This sequence joins TRBV7-9 and TRBJ2-7, with 11 bases aligning to TRBD2. With V trimmed by 5 bases and J by 4 bases, 4 bases remained unmatched. This CDR3 is built from 14 residues. CDR1 and CDR2 (germline): SEHNR, FQNEAQ (reference sequence). The CDR3 DNA reads TGTGCCAGCAGCCGACTAGCGGGGAATTACGAGCAGTACTTC. Translation gives CASSRLAGNYEQYF.

The genes are TRBV27 and TRBJ2-2; tentative D call: TRBD1 (5 bases). Germline V gene sequence: CDR1 MNHEY, CDR2 SMNVEV (reference sequence). The ends were cut back, 6 bases at V and 4 bases at J, with 15 bases in the middle. The CDR3 loop spans 15 amino acids. CDR3 in amino acids: CASRGLGQVTGELFF. The DNA for the CDR3 is TGTGCCAGCAGGGGGCTGGGGCAAGTCACCGGGGAGCTGTTTTTT.

This clonotype was seen a handful of times. The chain joins TRBV12-3 or TRBV12-4 to TRBJ2-7; the D gene is possibly TRBD2 (6 bases). The V end was cut by 6 bases, the J end by 2 bases, with 14 bases between. This CDR3 is 14 amino acids long. This chain's CDR3 is CASSSGTYPYEQYF. CDR3 nucleotides: TGTGCCAGCAGCTCCGGGACTTACCCCTACGAGCAGTACTTC.

The chain couples TRBV30 to TRBJ1-4, with 7 bases fitting TRBD1. V gave up 7 bases and J gave up 0 bases; unmatched junction bases: 5. CDR3 length equals 14 residues. The germline V gene has CDR1 GTSNPN and CDR2 SVGIG (reference sequence). The DNA for the CDR3 is TGTGCCTCACCGACAGGGTCAACTAATGAAAAACTGTTTTTT. It codes for CASPTGSTNEKLFF.

This clonotype was found a few times. The chain has TRBV9 and TRBJ2-7; maybe TRBD2 (5 bases). The CDR3 has 14 amino acids. The V gene lost 0 bases and the J gene lost 5 bases, with 12 bases spanning the gap. Germline CDR1 reads SGDLS; CDR2 reads YYNGEE. CDR3 bases: TGTGCCAGCAGCGTAGACAGCGGTGGCCACGAGCAGTACTTC. It is translated as CASSVDSGGHEQYF.

The J gene is TRBJ2-1, the V gene TRBV20-1, with 9 bases lining up with TRBD2. J was trimmed by 0 bases and V by 3 bases; bases with no gene match: 9. This CDR3 has 17 amino acids. Germline-derived CDR1 and CDR2 are DFQATT and SNEGSKA (reference sequence). CDR3 region: CSARVTSGFSSYNEQFF. The DNA of the CDR3 is TGCAGTGCTAGGGTGACTAGCGGATTTAGCTCCTACAATGAGCAGTTCTTC.

This chain uses TRBV20-1 with TRBJ1-6; 8 bases align to TRBD1. CDR1 DFQATT and CDR2 SNEGSKA come from the germline V gene (reference sequence). This CDR3 spans 17 amino acids. With 4 bases clipped from V and 0 bases from J, the junction kept 8 bases outside the gene matches. CDR3 in amino acids: CSAIGGTGNSYNSPLHF. The CDR3 nucleotides are TGCAGTGCTATAGGGGGGACAGGCAACTCCTATAATTCACCCCTCCACTTT.

This chain connects TRBV27 to TRBJ1-2, with D tentatively TRBD1 (6 bases). The germline CDR1 and CDR2 sequences are MNHEY and SMNVEV (reference sequence). V was shortened by 7 bases and J by 0 bases, with 15 bases between the two germline ends. The CDR3 covers 15 residues. The CDR3 DNA reads TGTGCCAGCAATCCCCCGACAGGCGCTAACTATGGCTACACCTTC. Encoded protein: CASNPPTGANYGYTF.

For this clonotype: A much larger clonotype is one base distant, so this may be a read error. CDR3 sequence reads: CASSWTSGRSGQYF. For the CDR3, the DNA is TGTGCCAGCAGTTGGACTAGCGGGAGATCCGGGCAGTACTTC. This rearrangement joins TRBV27 to TRBJ2-5, with 13 bases identical to TRBD2. Germline CDR1 is MNHEY and CDR2 is SMNVEV (reference sequence). This CDR3 region has 14 residues. After removal of 4 bases from V and 11 bases from J, the junction contained 7 bases not matched to a gene.

The chain employs TRBV4-2 and TRBJ2-5; 10 positions agree with TRBD2. After removal of 0 bases from V and 11 bases from J, the junction contained 21 bases not matched to a gene. Germline V gene data show CDR1 as LGHNA and CDR2 as YNFKEQ. The CDR3 is 19 amino acids. The CDR3 loop is CASSQDLASGRSGCNEQYF. CDR3 DNA sequence: TGTGCCAGCAGCCAAGATCTGGCTAGCGGGAGATCGGGGTGCAATGAGCAGTACTTC.

The rearrangement uses TRBV7-2 and TRBJ2-7; possibly TRBD2 for D (6 bases). The CDR3 is made up of 13 amino acids. V was cut by 1 base and J by 10 bases, with 14 bases left in between. Germline CDR1 and CDR2: SGHTA and FQGNSA. The CDR3 reads CASSLDFGEVQYF. The CDR3 region has the DNA TGTGCCAGCAGCTTAGACTTTGGGGAGGTCCAGTACTTC.

This clonotype was seen only a few times. The chain combines TRBV28 with TRBJ1-2, with no clear D. Germline V gene lookup returns CDR1 MDHEN and CDR2 SYDVKM. The V and J ends lost 2 bases and 2 bases respectively, with 6 bases between them. The CDR3 spans 13 residues. The CDR3: CASSLLNNYGYTF. Here the CDR3 DNA reads TGTGCCAGCAGTTTACTAAACAACTATGGCTACACCTTC.

V gene TRBV20-1 combines with J gene TRBJ2-5; 8 bases agree with TRBD2. The CDR3 spans 14 residues. The trim removed 3 bases at V and 11 bases at J, leaving 14 bases unmatched. Germline-derived CDR1 and CDR2 are DFQATT and SNEGSKA (reference sequence). The CDR3 region has the DNA TGCAGTGCTAGTGGCTCTAGCGGGTTCAATGAGCAGTACTTC. Residues: CSASGSSGFNEQYF.